This T cell receptor (beta chain) was recovered during a study of molecular identifiers for immune sequencing clone quantification. Remarks on this clonotype: The antigen is unknown.

Overall study findings and caveats: Jurkat TCR RNA from one cell was spiked into around 1 million naive cells, and it was reportedly detectable there. Effector cells had over 98% of their molecules in clones above 20 RNA copies, while naive cells had under 1%.

TCRdb called the PCR reads again in MiXCR, with one record for every CDR3 protein. Here the sample spans more than 550,000 distinct CDR3 sequences, approximately 24% being singletons. The germline gives CDR1 MDHEN, CDR2 SYDVKM. Trimming cost V 5 bases and J 0 bases, with 13 bases left between them. The CDR3 is made up of 15 amino acids. This clonotype originated in a human donor in good health. Some libraries in this study had Jurkat cell RNA spiked in. This chain connects TRBV28 to TRBJ1-1; possibly TRBD1 for D (6 bases). Material: naive CD8+ T cells from blood, with Jurkat cell RNA spiked in. Subset denoted: FACS-sorted CD8+CD4-CCR7+CD45RA+ naive T cells. The CDR3 loop is CASSIDRFMNTEAFF. Written as DNA, the CDR3 is TGTGCCAGCAGTATAGACAGGTTCATGAACACTGAAGCTTTCTTT.